This T cell receptor beta chain was sequenced for a study of lymphopenia after photon versus proton radiotherapy. Study-level results: Proton therapy kept repertoires fairly stable, unlike photons, which gained effector/memory cells. Survival link was tested only in deceased patients; proton benefit remains a possibility.

Sequenced by immunoSEQ multiplex PCR; TCRdb stores in-frame clones only, minus some. The table includes over 35,000 clones, about four fifths detected once. In germline, CDR1 is MDHEN, CDR2 SYDVKM. V was pared by 0 bases and J by 7 bases, with 3 bases between. This CDR3 spans 11 amino acids. Comments on this clone: What it recognizes is unknown.

This specimen consisted of peripheral blood, obtained from a patient treated with proton-based radiotherapy. The rearrangement joins TRBV28 to TRBJ1-1; D unresolved. This clonotype was obtained from a woman aged 70 to 79 with pancreatic cancer. The CDR3 region is CASSLWNEAFF. The CDR3 DNA sequence: TGTGCCAGCAGTTTATGGAATGAAGCTTTCTTT.